This T cell receptor beta chain was obtained from a study of blood T cell repertoires in COVID-19 (dated by TCRdb to the early 2020s). A note on the overall study: Samples from collaborators originated in the United States, Italy and Spain and spanned both the acute and convalescent phases of COVID-19. The repertoires were made available in a free public database intended to serve as a resource for research on the immune response to SARS-CoV-2. Samples were obtained from the ongoing ImmuneRACE study (first 160 participants) and from 1,200 or so subjects provided by 6 global collaborators. Where available, HLA class I and class II types were taken from metadata supplied by the sample provider and were not determined by assay-based typing. The sample metadata nearly always contained a de-identified subject ID, COVID-19 status, age in years and sex. Deeply sampled blood TCRbeta repertoires from subjects exposed to, actively infected with, or recovered from COVID-19 were included in the dataset. The material from the prospective study consisted of cDNA or gDNA derived from T cells, B-cell-depleted T cells, or PBMCs.

Each collaborating institution followed its own protocols to collect whole blood in K2EDTA tubes. For TCRbeta analysis, collaborators shipped samples in one of three forms: frozen whole blood, isolated PBMCs, or DNA extracted from either of those sample types. TCRbeta CDR3 regions were amplified from genomic DNA by means of the immunoSEQ Assay, a bias-controlled multiplex PCR. Turning to the authors' computational methods: Within the assay, amplification of reference gene primers was used to estimate how many nucleated cells each sample contained. To quantify the absolute abundance of each unique TCRbeta CDR3 rearrangement, sequence reads were collapsed and filtered. For each sample, productive Simpson clonality was calculated as the square root of Simpson's diversity index over productive rearrangements. Here the immuneACCESS table is served through TCRdb, limited to in-frame sequences with V and J called. Missing clones are a known gap in these copies; in checked studies unresolved V genes cover under half, and the rest lacks a known reason. V and J calls and clone size are copied from that table; D and trimming were computed from the DNA. Counted in this sample were 200,000 to 250,000 clones; about 85% of them appeared once. Together, the top ten hold 15% to 20% of the sample.

Concerning this clone itself: What this receptor recognizes is not known. No base quality information exists; no much larger clone differs at one position.

The CDR3 holds 12 amino acids from the cysteine to the phenylalanine. The DNA shown is the 36-base CDR3, in frame from base 1. According to the germline V gene (reference sequence), CDR1 reads MNHEY and CDR2 reads SMNVEV. V is pared back by 6 bases and J by 7 bases, with 10 bases lying between the germline termini. What the study reported, not specific to this receptor: The amount of clinical and demographic metadata varied by source and participant and was provided uncurated.

The receptor comes from an elderly woman with active or convalescent COVID-19. Sequencing was carried out using peripheral blood. The receptor chain draws on TRBV27 and TRBJ2-1; D gene: possibly TRBD1, on 6 matching bases. CDR3 region: CASRQGGNEQFF. At the DNA level, the sequence is TGTGCCAGCAGACAGGGTGGAAATGAGCAGTTCTTC.